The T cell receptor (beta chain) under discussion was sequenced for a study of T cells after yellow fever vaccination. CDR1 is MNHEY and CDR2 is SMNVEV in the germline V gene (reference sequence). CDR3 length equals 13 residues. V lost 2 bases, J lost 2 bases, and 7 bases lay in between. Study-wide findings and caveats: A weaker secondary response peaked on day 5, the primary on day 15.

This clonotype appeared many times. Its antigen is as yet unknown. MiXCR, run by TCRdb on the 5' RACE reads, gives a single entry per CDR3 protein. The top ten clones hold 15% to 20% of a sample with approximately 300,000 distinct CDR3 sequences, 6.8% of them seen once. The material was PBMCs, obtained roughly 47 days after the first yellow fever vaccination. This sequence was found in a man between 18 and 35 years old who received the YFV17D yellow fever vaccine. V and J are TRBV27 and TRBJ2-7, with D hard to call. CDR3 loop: CASSLDRTYEQYF. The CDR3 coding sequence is TGTGCCAGCAGTTTAGACCGGACCTACGAGCAGTACTTC.